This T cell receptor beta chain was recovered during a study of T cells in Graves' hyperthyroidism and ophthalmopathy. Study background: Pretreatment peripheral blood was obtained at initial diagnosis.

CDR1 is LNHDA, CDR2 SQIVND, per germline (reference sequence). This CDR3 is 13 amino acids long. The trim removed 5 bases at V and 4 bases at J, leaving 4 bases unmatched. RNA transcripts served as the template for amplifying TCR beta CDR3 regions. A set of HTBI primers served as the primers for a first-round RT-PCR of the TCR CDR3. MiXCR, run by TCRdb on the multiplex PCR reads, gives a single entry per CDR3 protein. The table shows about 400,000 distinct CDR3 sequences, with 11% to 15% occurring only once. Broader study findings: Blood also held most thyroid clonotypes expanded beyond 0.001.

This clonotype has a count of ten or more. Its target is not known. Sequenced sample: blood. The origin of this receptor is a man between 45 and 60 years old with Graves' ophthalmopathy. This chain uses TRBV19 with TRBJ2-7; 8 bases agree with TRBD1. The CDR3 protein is CASSRTGLYEQYF. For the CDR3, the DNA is TGTGCCAGTAGTCGGACAGGGCTGTACGAGCAGTACTTC.